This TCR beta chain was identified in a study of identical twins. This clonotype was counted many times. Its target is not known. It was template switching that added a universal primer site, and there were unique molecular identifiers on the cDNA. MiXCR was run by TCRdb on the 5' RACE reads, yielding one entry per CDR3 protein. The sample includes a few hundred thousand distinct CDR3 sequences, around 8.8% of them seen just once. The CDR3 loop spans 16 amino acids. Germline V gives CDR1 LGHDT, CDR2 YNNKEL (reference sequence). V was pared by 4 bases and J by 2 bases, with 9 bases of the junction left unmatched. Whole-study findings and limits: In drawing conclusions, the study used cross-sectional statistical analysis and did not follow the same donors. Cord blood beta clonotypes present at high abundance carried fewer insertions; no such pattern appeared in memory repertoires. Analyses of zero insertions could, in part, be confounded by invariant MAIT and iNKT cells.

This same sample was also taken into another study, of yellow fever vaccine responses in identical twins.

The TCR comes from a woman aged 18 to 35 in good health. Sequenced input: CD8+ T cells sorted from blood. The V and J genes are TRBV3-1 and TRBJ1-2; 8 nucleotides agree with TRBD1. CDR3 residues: CASSPRGTGANYGYTF. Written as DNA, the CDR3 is TGTGCCAGCAGCCCTCGGGGGACAGGCGCCAACTATGGCTACACCTTC.